The 9 T cell receptor beta chains below come from one sample, sequenced in a study of T cells in Graves' hyperthyroidism and ophthalmopathy. The CDR3 regions of TCR beta were amplified from RNA transcripts. HTBI primers were the set used in a first-round RT-PCR of the TCR CDR3. Each CDR3 protein is one row after TCRdb ran MiXCR on the multiplex PCR reads. Of some 570,000 distinct CDR3 sequences listed, about a sixth are singletons. The source material was blood. The receptors here all came from a woman aged 18-35 years with Graves' ophthalmopathy.

At least ten counts were recorded for this clonotype. This chain uses TRBV28 with TRBJ1-5; D unclear. The CDR3 has 11 amino acids. The ends were cut back, 11 bases at V and 7 bases at J, with 12 bases in the middle. The germline V gene has CDR1 MDHEN and CDR2 SYDVKM. CDR3 bases: TGTGCCCGCAACTCGGGACAGCCCCAGCATTTT. It yields the protein CARNSGQPQHF.

This clonotype was seen repeatedly, ten times or more. V gene TRBV29-1 combines with J gene TRBJ1-1; D is perhaps TRBD1 (6 bases). The CDR3 contains 12 residues. The ends were cut back, 6 bases at V and 6 bases at J, with 14 bases in the middle. Germline CDR1 reads SQVTM; CDR2 reads ANQGSEA. Here the CDR3 reads CSVATGNAEAFF. The CDR3 DNA sequence: TGCAGCGTCGCCACAGGGAATGCTGAAGCTTTCTTT. Looking up the rest from reference TRBV29-1 and TRBJ1-1 gives the full variable domain: SAVISQKPSRDICQRGTSLTIQCQVDSQVTMMFWYRQQPGQSLTLIATANQGSEATYESGFVIDKFPISRPNLTFSTLTVSNMSPEDSSIYLCSVATGNAEAFFGQGTRLTVV.

V and J are TRBV5-6 and TRBJ2-2; D is undetermined. Trimming shortened V by 6 bases and J by 0 bases, and 15 bases separated the two germline ends. The length of the CDR3 is 16 residues. Germline V lookup: CDR1 SGHDT, CDR2 YYEEEE. CDR3 nucleotide sequence: TGTGCCAGCATTCGGATAGAGTTCGCGAACACCGGGGAGCTGTTTTTT. This encodes CASIRIEFANTGELFF.

This clonotype was counted only a few times. J is TRBJ1-5 and V is TRBV5-6; 10 bases agree with TRBD1. The V and J ends lost 4 bases and 5 bases, in that order; junction bases with no gene match: 3. Germline V gene sequence: CDR1 SGHDT, CDR2 YYEEEE. This CDR3 is 14 amino acids long. This CDR3 reads CASSRGQGHQPQHF. As DNA, the CDR3 is TGTGCCAGCAGCAGGGGACAGGGGCATCAGCCCCAGCATTTT.

This clonotype was counted at least ten times. This chain links TRBV30 with TRBJ2-3, with D uncertain. This CDR3 comprises 14 residues. The germline V gene encodes CDR1 GTSNPN and CDR2 SVGIG (reference sequence). V was pared by 1 base and J by 2 bases, with 10 bases between. The CDR3 nucleotides read TGTGCCTGGAGTGATGGGCACCCCACAGATACGCAGTATTTT. The encoded protein is CAWSDGHPTDTQYF.

This clonotype has only one observation. This chain uses TRBV6-1 with TRBJ2-3; 11 bases match TRBD2. V was pared by 5 bases and J by 4 bases, with 8 bases of the junction left unmatched. Germline assignment: CDR1 MNHNS and CDR2 SASEGT. The CDR3 covers 16 residues. The CDR3 DNA reads as TGTGCCAGCAGTCCAACTAGCGGGGGTGGGGCAGATACGCAGTATTTT. It translates to CASSPTSGGGADTQYF.

This clonotype was recorded many times. This chain connects TRBV7-2 to TRBJ2-2; 13 bases line up with TRBD2. The J segment lost 7 bases and the V segment lost 1 base, leaving 6 bases of the junction unmatched. Germline-derived CDR1 and CDR2 are SGHTA and FQGNSA. CDR3 length equals 17 residues. DNA for the CDR3: TGTGCCAGCAGCTTAGACGGACTAGCGGGAGCGGGCGGGGAGCTGTTTTTT. Protein: CASSLDGLAGAGGELFF.

This clonotype was observed at least ten times. The V and J genes are TRBV11-2 and TRBJ2-3; 10 nucleotides line up with TRBD2. This CDR3 spans 17 amino acids. J was trimmed by 5 bases and V by 4 bases; bases with no gene match: 12. Germline CDR1 reads SGHAT; CDR2 reads FQNNGV. The CDR3 sequence: CASSSTPRLAGGDTQYF. The CDR3 DNA follows: TGTGCCAGCAGCTCTACCCCAAGACTAGCGGGCGGAGATACGCAGTATTTT. Full variable domain (outside the CDR3, taken from reference TRBV11-2 and TRBJ2-3): EAGVAQSPRYKIIEKRQSVAFWCNPISGHATLYWYQQILGQGPKLLIQFQNNGVVDDSQLPKDRFSAERLKGVDSTLKIQPAKLEDSAVYLCASSSTPRLAGGDTQYFGPGTRLTVL.

The sample holds many counts of this clonotype. The chain employs TRBV12-3 or TRBV12-4 and TRBJ2-3; 12 nucleotides agree with TRBD1. J gave up 6 bases and V 7 bases, and 8 bases lay outside the gene matches. The CDR3 has 15 amino acids. The CDR3 region has the DNA TGTGCCAGCAATTCCGGGACAGGGGGCTGGGATACGCAGTATTTT. Amino acid sequence: CASNSGTGGWDTQYF.